Listed below are T cell receptor beta chains from one sample, sequenced in a study of blood T cell repertoires in COVID-19. TCRdb's table, derived via immunoSEQ multiplex PCR, lists solely in-frame clones and lacks some. The table shows roughly 340,000 clones, with around 87% occurring only once. Source material: PBMCs or T cells enriched from blood (not recorded which). Source of these receptors: a man between 40 and 49 years old in a cohort exposed to, infected with or recovered from COVID-19 (not recorded which). CDR3s include the opening cysteine and the closing phenylalanine or tryptophan. The D gene is left open where the match is weak.

DNA,CDR3,length,V,D,J
TGTGCCAGCAGTCCGGGACAGGTGAACACCGGGGAGCTGTTTTTT,CASSPGQVNTGELFF,15,TRBV28,TRBD1,TRBJ2-2
TGTGCCAGCAGCTTGGTTGGGGGGAATGAAAAACTGTTTTTT,CASSLVGGNEKLFF,14,TRBV5-8,.,TRBJ1-4
TGTGCTAGTGGTCTCAGGGGTGGGGACACTGAAGCTTTCTTT,CASGLRGGDTEAFF,14,TRBV12-5,.,TRBJ1-1
TGTGCCAGCAGTTTTTCGGAGGGGGAAGCTTTCTTT,CASSFSEGEAFF,12,TRBV28,.,TRBJ1-1
TGTGCCAGCAGTTTAGCACAGGGGTTCTATGGCTACACCTTC,CASSLAQGFYGYTF,14,TRBV27,TRBD1,TRBJ1-2
TGTGCCAGCAGAGGACAGGGGGCGAGCACCGGGGAGCTGTTTTTT,CASRGQGASTGELFF,15,TRBV6-5,TRBD1,TRBJ2-2
TGTGCCAGCAGCAAAAAAATGCTGGCCCACGGGGTGAATCAGCCCCAGCATTTT,CASSKKMLAHGVNQPQHF,18,TRBV21-1,.,TRBJ1-5
TGCGCCAGCAGCTTGGGGGACAGGGTGCCACCCCTCCACTTT,CASSLGDRVPPLHF,14,TRBV5-1,TRBD1,TRBJ1-6
TGTGCCAGCAGGGGACAGGGGGCATCGGATACGCAGTATTTT,CASRGQGASDTQYF,14,TRBV11-2,TRBD1,TRBJ2-3
TGTGCCAGCAGCCTCACCCGGGAGAGCACCGGGGAGCTGTTTTTT,CASSLTRESTGELFF,15,TRBV11-3,.,TRBJ2-2
TGTGCCAGCAGCCTTGGGGGGATGAACACCGGGGAGCTGTTTTTT,CASSLGGMNTGELFF,15,TRBV7-3,.,TRBJ2-2
TGTGCCAGCAGCTCAGGTTATGGCTACACCTTC,CASSSGYGYTF,11,TRBV7-3,.,TRBJ1-2
TGTGCCAGCAGCTCCACCACGTTCCGGTATAAGTTCTTC,CASSSTTFRYKFF,13,TRBV7-8,.,TRBJ2-1
TGCGCCAGCAGTTCGACTAGCGGCTTATCCTACAATGAGCAGTTCTTC,CASSSTSGLSYNEQFF,16,TRBV5-1,TRBD2,TRBJ2-1